This T cell receptor beta chain was recorded in a study of cytomegalovirus exposure and HLA in healthy donors. The study ran its PCR with 60 Vbeta and 13 Jbeta primers. Assay used: immunoSEQ multiplex PCR; TCRdb lists only in-frame clones, some missing. The table shows over 200,000 clones, with 70% to 80% occurring only once. The sequenced sample consisted of PBMCs. The clonotype comes from a male donor in good health and CMV-seronegative.

The CDR3 nucleotides are TGCAGCGGCGAGGGGGCGGACACTGAAGCTTTCTTT. Amino acid sequence: CSGEGADTEAFF. This chain connects TRBV29-1 to TRBJ1-1; 7 nucleotides agree with TRBD1. Per germline, CDR1 SQVTM and CDR2 ANQGSEA. V shed 7 bases and J 3 bases; nucleotides not matched to a gene: 5. The CDR3 has 12 amino acids.